Given below is one T cell receptor (beta chain) in context. Its target is unknown. Treatment here: randomized to nivolumab then ipilimumab (arm A) or the reverse (arm B). This entry comes from a study of sequential checkpoint blockade in melanoma. About the study: Arm A got nivolumab then ipilimumab; arm B the reverse, 1:1.

The CDR3 extends over 18 amino acids. V lost 2 bases and J lost 0; bases outside the gene matches: 11. Germline V gives CDR1 LNHNV, CDR2 YYDKDF (reference sequence). Regarding the study as a whole: Mutational load did not correlate with tumor T-cell fraction or clonality.

Only in-frame clones appear in the TCRdb table, and some are missing; sequencing was by immunoSEQ multiplex PCR. The repertoire holds 3,000 or so clones, with under 20% as singletons. The TCR originated in a human donor with melanoma. The sample here was tumor tissue (inferred from file names), taken from a patient given nivolumab and ipilimumab in sequence. The chain employs TRBV15 and TRBJ2-3, with 7 positions matching TRBD1. CDR3 nucleotides: TGTGCCACCAGCAGATCACGACAGGGTTCGTTGAGCACAGATACGCAGTATTTT. Amino acids: CATSRSRQGSLSTDTQYF.